The present T cell receptor beta chain was sequenced within a study of cytomegalovirus exposure and HLA in healthy donors. V lost 6 bases, J lost 0 bases, and 15 bases lay in between. The CDR3 runs 16 residues. CDR1 and CDR2 from the germline V gene are MDHEN and SYDVKM. The PCR employed 60 Vbeta primers together with 13 Jbeta primers. Clones were sequenced by immunoSEQ multiplex PCR, and TCRdb holds only the in-frame ones, with some missing. The table has approximately 120,000 clones, roughly three quarters seen once. The V gene is TRBV28, the J gene TRBJ1-5; D is undetermined. The sequenced material came from PBMCs. This TCR derives from a woman between 40 and 55 years old in good health and CMV-seropositive. CDR3 residues: CASSPLGDYSNQPQHF. In nucleotides, the CDR3 is TGTGCCAGCAGCCCCCTTGGAGATTATAGCAATCAGCCCCAGCATTTT.